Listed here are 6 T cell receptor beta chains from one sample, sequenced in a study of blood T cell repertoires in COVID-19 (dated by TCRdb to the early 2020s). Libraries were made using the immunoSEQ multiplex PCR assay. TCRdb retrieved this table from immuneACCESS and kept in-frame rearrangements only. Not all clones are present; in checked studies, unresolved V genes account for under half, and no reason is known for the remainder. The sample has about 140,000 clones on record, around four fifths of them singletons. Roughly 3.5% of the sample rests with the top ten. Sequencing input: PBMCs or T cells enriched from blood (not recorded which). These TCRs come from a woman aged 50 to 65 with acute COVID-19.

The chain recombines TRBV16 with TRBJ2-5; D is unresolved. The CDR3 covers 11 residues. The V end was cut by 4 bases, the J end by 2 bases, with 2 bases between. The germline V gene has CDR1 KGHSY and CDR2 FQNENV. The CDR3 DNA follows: TGTGCCAGCAGCCTACAAGAGACCCAGTACTTC. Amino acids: CASSLQETQYF.

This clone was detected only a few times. DNA for the CDR3: TGTGCCAGCAGCCGCGACATTAGCAATCAGCCCCAGCATTTT. This translates into CASSRDISNQPQHF. This rearrangement joins TRBV7-9 to TRBJ1-5; D is unclear. The CDR3 consists of 14 residues. Trimming stripped 5 bases from V and 0 bases from J, with 8 bases between. Germline CDR1 SEHNR, CDR2 FQNEAQ (reference sequence). Complete variable domain (other parts from reference TRBV7-9 and TRBJ1-5): DTGVSQNPRHKITKRGQNVTFRCDPISEHNRLYWYRQTLGQGPEFLTYFQNEAQLEKSRLLSDRFSAERPKGSFSTLEIQRTEQGDSAMYLCASSRDISNQPQHFGDGTRLSIL.

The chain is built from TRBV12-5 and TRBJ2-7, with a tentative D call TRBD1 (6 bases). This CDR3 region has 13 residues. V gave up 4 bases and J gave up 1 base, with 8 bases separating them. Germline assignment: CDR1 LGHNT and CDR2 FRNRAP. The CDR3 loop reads CASGYGQSYEQYF. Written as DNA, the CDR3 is TGTGCTAGTGGTTACGGACAGTCCTACGAGCAGTACTTC.

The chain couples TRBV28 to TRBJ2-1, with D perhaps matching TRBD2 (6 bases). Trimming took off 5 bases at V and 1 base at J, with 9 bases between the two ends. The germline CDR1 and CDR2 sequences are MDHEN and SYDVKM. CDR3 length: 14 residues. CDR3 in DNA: TGTGCCAGCAGTCGCGGGGTATCCTACAATGAGCAGTTCTTC. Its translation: CASSRGVSYNEQFF.

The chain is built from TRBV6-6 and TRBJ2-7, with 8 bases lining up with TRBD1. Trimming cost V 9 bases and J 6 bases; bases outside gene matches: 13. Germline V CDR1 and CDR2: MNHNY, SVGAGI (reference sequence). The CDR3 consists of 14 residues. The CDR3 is CASQRGTGGGEQYF. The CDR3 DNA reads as TGTGCCAGTCAGAGGGGCACAGGGGGAGGCGAGCAGTACTTC.

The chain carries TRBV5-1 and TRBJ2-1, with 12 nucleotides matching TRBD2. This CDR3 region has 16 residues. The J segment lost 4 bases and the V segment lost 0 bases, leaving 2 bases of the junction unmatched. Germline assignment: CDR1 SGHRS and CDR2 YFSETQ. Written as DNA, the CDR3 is TGCGCCAGCAGCTTGGAACTAGCGGGGGGATACAATGAGCAGTTCTTC. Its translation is CASSLELAGGYNEQFF.